Presented here are 11 T cell receptor beta chains from one specimen sequenced in a study of molecular identifiers for immune sequencing clone quantification. TCRdb reprocessed the PCR reads with MiXCR, giving one entry per CDR3 protein. The sample yields under 11,000 distinct CDR3 sequences, about a fifth seen once. Sequencing used naive CD8+ T cells from blood, with Jurkat cell RNA spiked in. Indicated subset: FACS-sorted CD8+CD4-CCR7+CD45RA+ naive T cells. The receptors shown here come from a human donor in good health. Some libraries in this study had Jurkat cell RNA spiked in.

Ten or more counts support this clonotype. The chain employs TRBV14 and TRBJ2-3, with D maybe TRBD2 (6 bases). Trimming shortened V by 1 base and J by 1 base, and 15 bases separated the two germline ends. Germline-derived CDR1 and CDR2 are SGHDN and FVKESK. This CDR3 is 17 amino acids long. In DNA form, the CDR3 reads TGTGCCAGCAGCCAAGCTCTTTGGGGGGACGGCACAGATACGCAGTATTTT. The encoded protein is CASSQALWGDGTDTQYF.

This clonotype is medium-sized (0.01 to 0.1%). This sequence joins TRBV27 and TRBJ1-6, with D possibly being TRBD1 (6 bases). The CDR3 has 15 residues. V was shortened by 6 bases and J by 0 bases, with 9 bases between the two germline ends. Per the germline V gene, CDR1 is MNHEY and CDR2 is SMNVEV (reference sequence). The CDR3 is CASRQGPSYNSPLHF. DNA of the CDR3: TGTGCCAGCAGACAGGGACCCTCCTATAATTCACCCCTCCACTTT.

By share, this clonotype counts as medium-sized. This chain joins TRBV11-2 and TRBJ2-2; TRBD2 aligns across 13 bases. The germline CDR1 and CDR2 sequences are SGHAT and FQNNGV. V lost 5 bases, J lost 5 bases, and 8 bases stayed unmatched. The CDR3 covers 17 residues. CDR3 DNA: TGTGCCAGCAGCCTTACTAGCGGGGGGGCCCGAACCGGGGAGCTGTTTTTT. It encodes CASSLTSGGARTGELFF.

This chain connects TRBV7-2 to TRBJ2-1; possibly TRBD1 for D (6 bases). Deletions cut 3 bases from V and 15 bases from J, with 15 bases between. The CDR3 consists of 12 residues. CDR1 and CDR2 from the germline V gene are SGHTA and FQGNSA. CDR3 in DNA: TGTGCCAGCAGCTTTTGGGACAATGCGCCGTTCTTC. This encodes CASSFWDNAPFF.

This clonotype qualifies as medium-sized (0.01 to 0.1%). V and J are TRBV6-2 or TRBV6-3 and TRBJ2-5; unclear D gene. The CDR3 has 11 amino acids. The germline V and J ends were trimmed by 2 bases and 2 bases, with 0 bases remaining between them. Per germline, CDR1 MNHEY and CDR2 SVGEGT. CDR3 amino acids: CASSYQETQYF. The CDR3 coding sequence is TGTGCCAGCAGTTACCAAGAGACCCAGTACTTC.

This clonotype was counted between two and nine times. This may be a read error, as it is one base from a much larger clone. The chain joins TRBV29-1 to TRBJ2-2, with D perhaps matching TRBD1 or TRBD2 (5 bases each). The germline CDR1 and CDR2 sequences are SQVTM and ANQGSEA. The CDR3 covers 11 residues. DNA for the CDR3: TGCAGCGGAGCGGACACCGGGGAGCCGTTTTTT. This gives the protein CSGADTGEPFF.

A word on this clonotype: A much bigger clone sits one base away, suggesting this may be a read error. V and J are TRBV7-2 and TRBJ2-3; TRBD2 agrees at 9 bases. The CDR3 spans 17 residues. Per the germline V gene, CDR1 is SGHTA and CDR2 is FQGNSA. The CDR3 region is CASSFTSGPPSTDMQYF. CDR3 nucleotide sequence: TGTGCCAGCAGCTTTACTAGCGGGCCTCCTAGCACAGATATGCAGTATTTT.

Comment on this clonotype: This may arise from a read error, as a much more abundant clone is one base away. The chain has TRBV29-1 and TRBJ1-2; TRBD1 is a possible D gene (5 bases). Trimming stripped 7 bases from V and 5 bases from J, with 17 bases between. Per germline, CDR1 SQVTM and CDR2 ANQGSEA. There are 13 residues in the CDR3. The CDR3 nucleotides are TGCAGCGCTCTTCAGGGCGGTGGGTATGGCTACACCTTC. This encodes CSALQGGGYGYTF. Filled out from reference TRBV29-1 and TRBJ1-2, the complete variable domain reads SAVISQKPSRDICQRGTSLTIQCQVDSQVTMMFWYRQQPGQSLTLIATANQGSEATYESGFVIDKFPISRPNLTFSTLTVSNMSPEDSSIYLCSALQGGGYGYTFGSGTRLTVV.

In its sample, this clonotype is medium-sized. The chain links TRBV9 to TRBJ1-3, with 7 nucleotides matching TRBD1. Looked up from germline, CDR1 is SGDLS and CDR2 is YYNGEE. Trimming cost V 4 bases and J 0 bases; bases outside gene matches: 4. There are 15 residues in the CDR3. The CDR3 DNA follows: TGTGCCAGCAGCCCAGGGGGTACCTCTGGAAACACCATATATTTT. Its protein is CASSPGGTSGNTIYF.

By sample fraction, this clonotype is medium-sized. The chain links TRBV7-9 to TRBJ2-1, with D hard to call. The CDR3 is made up of 12 amino acids. Germline V lookup: CDR1 SEHNR, CDR2 FQNEAQ (reference sequence). The V gene lost 5 bases and the J gene lost 4 bases, with 6 bases spanning the gap. The CDR3 is CASSPIYNEQFF. The CDR3 nucleotides read TGTGCCAGCAGCCCGATTTACAATGAGCAGTTCTTC.

The V call is TRBV7-3, the J call TRBJ2-3; 7 bases align to TRBD2. The CDR3 extends over 15 amino acids. Germline V CDR1 and CDR2: SGHTA, FQGTGA. V dropped 1 base and J dropped 4; count of bases not matched to a gene: 5. CDR3 in amino acids: CASSLIGGSADTQYF. The DNA for the CDR3 is TGTGCCAGCAGCTTAATAGGCGGGAGTGCAGATACGCAGTATTTT.